This T cell receptor (beta chain) comes out of a study of glioma-infiltrating T cells after dendritic cell vaccination. The data were produced by immunoSEQ multiplex PCR, yet TCRdb's version contains in-frame clones alone and is incomplete. The table records fewer than 110,000 clones, roughly 81% of them present only once. The germline CDR1 and CDR2 sequences are SGDLS and YYNGEE. The J segment lost 7 bases and the V segment lost 4 bases, leaving 9 bases of the junction unmatched. The CDR3 length is 15 residues. Here the sequenced sample was blood, taken before dendritic cell vaccination. The genes are TRBV9 and TRBJ1-4, with TRBD1 matching over 8 bases. The TCR originated in a human donor with glioblastoma. This CDR3 is CASSFSQGVGEKLFF. CDR3 DNA sequence: TGTGCCAGCAGCTTTTCACAGGGGGTGGGTGAAAAACTGTTTTTT.